Presented here are 13 T cell receptor beta chains from one specimen sequenced in a study of read filtering for tumor transcriptome and immune sequencing. Molecular barcoded adaptors covering alpha/delta and beta/gamma chains were used on approximately 440 ng RNA. TCRdb itself ran the reads through MiXCR, one entry per CDR3 protein. The sample holds about 46,000 distinct CDR3 sequences, approximately 19% seen once. The sample taken for sequencing was a population of CD138-negative cells sorted from bone marrow. The receptors derive from a donor at least 40 years old with multiple myeloma.

At least ten counts were recorded for this clonotype. The rearrangement links TRBV20-1 to TRBJ2-7; D gene ambiguous. CDR1 is DFQATT, CDR2 SNEGSKA, per germline (reference sequence). V gave up 0 bases and J gave up 3 bases, with 15 bases separating them. This CDR3 is 15 amino acids long. The CDR3 sequence is CSARDSSASLYEQYF. The CDR3 region has the DNA TGCAGTGCTAGAGATTCGTCCGCGTCCCTCTACGAGCAGTACTTC.

This clonotype was seen at least ten times. V and J are TRBV7-9 and TRBJ2-1; a possible D gene is TRBD2 (5 bases). The CDR3 has 16 residues. V dropped 0 bases and J dropped 4 bases, with 13 bases sitting between them. Germline CDR1 SEHNR, CDR2 FQNEAQ (reference sequence). CDR3 bases: TGTGCCAGCAGCTTAGCCCCGGAGGAGCTTTACAATGAGCAGTTCTTC. Protein product: CASSLAPEELYNEQFF. Supplemented by reference TRBV7-9 and TRBJ2-1, the full variable domain reads DTGVSQNPRHKITKRGQNVTFRCDPISEHNRLYWYRQTLGQGPEFLTYFQNEAQLEKSRLLSDRFSAERPKGSFSTLEIQRTEQGDSAMYLCASSLAPEELYNEQFFGPGTRLTVL.

A few counts support this clonotype. V is TRBV18 and J is TRBJ2-6; D is perhaps TRBD1 (5 bases). Per the germline V gene, CDR1 is KGHSH and CDR2 is LQKENI. This CDR3 is 18 amino acids long. V lost 0 bases, J lost 3 bases, and 15 bases lay in between. CDR3 in amino acids: CASSPPSKAGLGANVLTF. In DNA form, the CDR3 reads TGTGCCAGCTCACCACCCAGTAAAGCAGGGCTTGGGGCCAACGTCCTGACTTTC.

This clonotype was seen at least ten times. The chain links TRBV27 to TRBJ2-7, with 10 nucleotides matching TRBD1. The germline CDR1 and CDR2 sequences are MNHEY and SMNVEV (reference sequence). Unmatched junction bases numbered 2, after V lost 2 bases and J lost 4 bases. The CDR3 spans 14 residues. The CDR3 protein is CASSLDRGPYEQYF. The CDR3 nucleotides are TGTGCCAGCAGTTTAGACAGGGGGCCTTACGAGCAGTACTTC.

This sequence joins TRBV19 and TRBJ1-5; no clear D gene. The length of the CDR3 is 15 residues. Trimming removed 4 bases at V and 7 bases at J, with 17 bases between. Germline V CDR1 and CDR2: LNHDA, SQIVND (reference sequence). CDR3 DNA: TGTGCCAGTAGTAAGAGCAATTATAGTCGACAGCCCCAGCATTTT. It encodes CASSKSNYSRQPQHF.

This clonotype is medium-sized by share. The chain recombines TRBV20-1 with TRBJ2-1, with 13 bases fitting TRBD2. This CDR3 comprises 14 residues. From germline, CDR1 is DFQATT and CDR2 SNEGSKA (reference sequence). J gave up 8 bases and V 6 bases, and 7 bases lay outside the gene matches. This CDR3 reads CSATSGRALDEQFF. CDR3 bases: TGCAGTGCCACTAGCGGGAGGGCCTTGGATGAGCAGTTCTTC.

The table lists this clonotype with many counts. The chain employs TRBV20-1 and TRBJ1-4; 10 bases match TRBD1. The CDR3 has 14 residues. Per the germline V gene, CDR1 is DFQATT and CDR2 is SNEGSKA (reference sequence). The junction had 5 bases not matched to a gene; V was cut back by 5 bases and J by 5 bases. The CDR3 loop reads CSAGGQGKNEKLFF. DNA of the CDR3: TGCAGTGCTGGGGGACAGGGGAAAAATGAAAAACTGTTTTTT.

This clonotype was counted only a few times. A clone one base away is much larger, so this may be a read error. Since no conserved phenylalanine or tryptophan closes the CDR3, a read error is the likely cause. The V and J genes are TRBV7-9 and TRBJ2-5; D is uncertain. Germline values: CDR1 SEHNR, CDR2 FQNEAQ (reference sequence). Deletions cut 2 bases from V and 0 bases from J, with 7 bases between. The CDR3 is made up of 14 amino acids. CDR3 nucleotide sequence: TGTGCCAGCAGCTTAATCGGATACCAAGAGACCCAGTACTCC. Translation: CASSLIGYQETQYS.

As to this clonotype: It may be a read error: a sequence one base away is much more abundant. The V and J genes are TRBV2 and TRBJ2-2; 8 positions agree with TRBD1. The CDR3 spans 16 residues. Germline-derived CDR1 and CDR2 are SNHLY and FYNNEI. CDR3 sequence reads: CASTDRGAENTGGLFF. CDR3 nucleotides: TGTGCCAGCACCGACAGGGGCGCGGAGAACACCGGGGGGCTGTTTTTT. Full variable domain (missing parts from reference TRBV2 and TRBJ2-2): EPEVTQTPSHQVTQMGQEVILRCVPISNHLYFYWYRQILGQKVEFLVSFYNNEISEKSEIFDDQFSVERPDGSNFTLKIRSTKLEDSAMYFCASTDRGAENTGGLFFGEGSRLTVL.

This clonotype was counted ten times or more. This chain uses TRBV28 with TRBJ2-3, with D tentatively TRBD2 (5 bases). The CDR3 runs to 15 residues. The ends were cut back, 2 bases at V and 2 bases at J, with 11 bases in the middle. Germline V gene lookup returns CDR1 MDHEN and CDR2 SYDVKM. The chain's CDR3 is CASSLLLRATDTQYF. The CDR3 DNA is TGTGCCAGCAGTTTACTTCTGCGGGCCACAGATACGCAGTATTTT.

This clonotype was detected ten times or more. The chain employs TRBV20-1 and TRBJ2-7, with D possibly matching TRBD1 (6 bases). This CDR3 is built from 12 residues. Trimming shortened V by 4 bases and J by 2 bases, and 9 bases separated the two germline ends. CDR1 is DFQATT, CDR2 SNEGSKA, per germline (reference sequence). The CDR3 DNA is TGCAGTGCTAAAAAGGGGGCCTACGAGCAGTACTTC. Its protein is CSAKKGAYEQYF.

This clonotype was recorded many times. The chain is built from TRBV29-1 and TRBJ2-1, with D possibly matching TRBD2 (5 bases). V was pared by 4 bases and J by 2 bases, with 9 bases between. The CDR3 covers 13 residues. The V gene's germline CDR1 is SQVTM and CDR2 ANQGSEA. For the CDR3, the DNA is TGCAGCGTTGGCCTTAGCGCCTACAATGAGCAGTTCTTC. It codes for CSVGLSAYNEQFF.

As to this clonotype: A much larger clone lies a single base off, so this may be a read error. The rearrangement uses TRBV4-1 and TRBJ1-4; D remains ambiguous. Germline lookup yields CDR1 MGHRA and CDR2 YSYEKL. CDR3 size: 15 residues. The CDR3 DNA follows: TGCGCCAGCAGCCAAGGGACTTCAACTAATGAAAAACCGTTTTTT. It specifies CASSQGTSTNEKPFF.